This T cell receptor (beta chain) was captured by sequencing in a study of shared clonotypes between healthy human individuals (dated by TCRdb to the early 2020s). The study in broad terms: A few men and a couple of women, aged 18 to 49 years, made up the cohort. For each donor, CD4 naive and CD4 memory were each given three plates, CD8 naive was given two plates, and CD8 memory was given one plate. To increase sequencing depth and limit assay-specific biases, TCR repertoire library preparation and sequencing were carried out by different laboratories using diverse techniques. The study deeply sequenced blood TCR repertoires of about 5 healthy adults to estimate repertoire size and the extent of clonotype sharing between individuals. Per donor, leukapheresis produced somewhere between about 0.8 and 9 billion PBMCs.

TCR CDR3 regions were amplified from genomic DNA by multiplex PCR using the deep immunoSEQ assay. Extracted genomic DNA from each cell subset was distributed evenly across all wells of several immunoSEQ 96-well plates, and each plate was treated as a replicate. For sorted subsets, each replicate PCR was loaded with approximately 0.2 ug genomic DNA, equivalent to 32,000 or so T cell genomes. The purified libraries were quantified using a Qubit 3.0 fluorometer, sized with a Bioanalyzer 2100, and then quantified again using the KAPA Library Quantification kit. A separate single-read 150-cycle Illumina NextSeq 550 flow cell was used to sequence each immunoSEQ 96-well plate. The study's processing was this. Because only junctional sequences without quality scores were contained in the immunoSEQ output, filtering matching that applied to full-length reads could not be performed. Sequences were annotated with PyIR, a Python wrapper for IgBLAST v1.9, using IMGT germline references to assign V/J genes and CDR3. Reads with weak V/J assignments (E-value above 1e-6), missing CDR3, stop codons, out-of-frame junctions, or ambiguous translated residues were removed. A V3J clonotype was defined by an identical inferred V gene, J gene, and CDR3 amino acid sequence. Percentage overlap between repertoires was computed as shared unique clonotypes divided by the size of the smaller repertoire. RTK rarefaction, the Chao1 estimator, and Recon v2.1 estimates of unobserved clonotypes were used to assess repertoire richness. Generation probabilities for all TCRbeta clonotypes obtained by the gDNA method from four donors were computed using OLGA. TCRdb retrieved this table from immuneACCESS and kept in-frame rearrangements only. Not all clones are present; in checked studies, unresolved V genes account for under half, and no reason is known for the remainder. The DNA gave D and trimming, while V, J and clone size come from that table. The sample includes hundreds of thousands of clones, with roughly 78% observed a single time. Less than 2% of the sample lies in the top ten.

Healthy HIV-negative adults with no recently reported acute infections or vaccinations were included as donors. Every donor was a Caucasian adult living in Nashville, Tennessee, USA. CD4+ T cells were enriched through magnetic negative selection, after which naive cells were positively selected on CD45RA and the remaining negative fraction served as the memory subset. Blood was collected by leukapheresis, and PBMCs were isolated by Ficoll-Histopaque density gradient centrifugation and then cryopreserved in liquid nitrogen vapor phase. Analytical flow cytometry was used to check the purity and quantity of every magnetically sorted T cell population. From each sorted fraction, genomic DNA was isolated and quantified by UV absorbance on a Nanodrop 2000c. Sequences LNHDA (CDR1) and SQIVND (CDR2) are obtained from the germline V gene (reference sequence). The CDR3 runs 15 amino acids, cysteine and phenylalanine included. Of the read, only the CDR3 DNA is kept; its 45 bases are in frame from base 1. V is shortened by 7 bases, J by 1 base, and the region joining them spans 16 bases.

This clone was counted between two and nine times. Its antigen is unknown. No much larger clone is present one base from it, and per-base qualities are unavailable. Summary of the overall study and its limitations: Across four donors, approximately 4.6% of naive CD4, around 3.3% of naive CD8, about 2.3% of memory CD4, and 0.3% to 0.45% of memory CD8 clonotypes were shared. Rarefaction of sorted-subset datasets indicated incomplete sequencing despite the large sequencing depth. Sampling was restricted to blood, and TCR repertoires in tissue are likely to differ from TCR repertoires in blood. Larger estimated clonotype richness was generally found for naive subsets than for memory subsets. Compared with non-shared clonotypes, clonotypes shared by all four sorted-subset donors had higher generation probabilities. Based on pairwise subsampling, the degree of clonotype sharing among donors was expected to be affected by sequencing depth. Because the study included only a small number of donors, the genetic and exposure-history diversity represented was limited.

The receptor's source is a woman in her twenties or thirties in good health. Sequencing was done on a sample of memory CD4+ T cells sorted from blood. Reading the label with the study, this specimen's cell subset or site is: CD45RA-negative fraction. The chain uses TRBV19 and TRBJ1-1, and the D gene may be TRBD1, 5 bases matching. The CDR3 region has the sequence CASNNPPGPNTEAFF. The DNA is TGTGCCAGTAATAACCCCCCAGGGCCGAACACTGAAGCTTTCTTT.